What follows is one T cell receptor beta chain and its context. Its specificity is unknown. Sequencing was performed with immunoSEQ multiplex PCR; in TCRdb, only in-frame clones are kept and a portion is missing. Among around 94,000 clones listed, about 86% were seen once. Germline V CDR1 and CDR2: MDHEN, SYDVKM. V gave up 5 bases and J gave up 7 bases, with 14 bases separating them. The CDR3 is 14 residues long. The data derive from a study of T cell responses to AZD1222 COVID-19 vaccine. About the study: Second-dose groups at about 4 or about 12 weeks were pooled.

Study results and caveats: It was only after the peak T cell response that any repertoires were sampled. Spike as a whole was targeted by vaccine-associated CD4 TCRs, dominant at 160-218 and 743-854. Baseline seropositivity occurred in only six or seven AZD1222 recipients.

This specimen consisted of peripheral blood, obtained on day 0 of AZD1222 vaccination. This clonotype originated in an adult in good health. This chain joins TRBV28 and TRBJ1-4, with D maybe TRBD1 (5 bases). CDR3 DNA sequence: TGTGCCAGCAGTCCTCAGGGTAGAGGTGAAAAACTGTTTTTT. It is translated as CASSPQGRGEKLFF.